Listed below are T cell receptor beta chains from one sample, sequenced in a study of T cells in Graves' hyperthyroidism and ophthalmopathy. TCRdb fed the multiplex PCR reads into MiXCR, producing one record per CDR3 protein. The table shows hundreds of thousands of distinct CDR3 sequences, with 14% occurring only once. Sequencing input: blood. The receptors originated from a young woman with Graves' hyperthyroidism. The CDR3 runs from the conserved cysteine through the conserved F or W. D genes are given only for firm matches.

d_gene	j_gene	v_gene	CDR3aa
.	TRBJ2-1	TRBV12-3/TRBV12-4	CASTKSGPNSGNEQFF
TRBD2	TRBJ2-1	TRBV19	CASSITGLAGAGEQFF
.	TRBJ2-7	TRBV27	CASSLFGDSYEQYF
.	TRBJ2-7	TRBV28	CASSPQTETHEQYF
TRBD1	TRBJ2-5	TRBV15	CATARHRGSETQYF
TRBD2	TRBJ2-7	TRBV20-1	CSASGLAGGSYEQYF
.	TRBJ1-1	TRBV30	CAWSGGRGAFF
.	TRBJ1-1	TRBV3-1	CASSQGGASTEAFF
TRBD2	TRBJ2-5	TRBV6-1	CASSEWERGYF
.	TRBJ2-7	TRBV7-2	CASSLAWGSSYEQYF
TRBD1	TRBJ2-5	TRBV7-9	CASSQGQGRTQYF
TRBD2	TRBJ2-1	TRBV11-2	CASSAREGSYNEQFF
TRBD2	TRBJ2-2	TRBV10-2	CASMGLAGDSGELFF
TRBD1	TRBJ2-7	TRBV5-1	CASSQNRDRGLEQYF
.	TRBJ2-7	TRBV6-9	CASSYTRDKSYEQYF
TRBD1	TRBJ1-2	TRBV30	CAWSVTGDGYTF